Listed below are T cell receptor beta chains from one sample, sequenced in a study of blood T cell repertoires in COVID-19. The table came from immunoSEQ multiplex PCR; TCRdb's copy has only in-frame clones and leaves some out. The sample lists roughly 300,000 clones; 87% were seen once. The material sequenced was PBMCs or T cells enriched from blood (not recorded which). Every receptor here comes from a young woman who had recovered from COVID-19. The CDR3 runs from the conserved cysteine through the conserved F or W. Fields, in order: D gene, V gene, CDR3 protein. D genes are given only for firm matches.

>TRBD1|TRBV9
CASSETGGLGTEAFF
>TRBD2|TRBV14
CASSQAHSGLMNTGELFF
>.|TRBV6-5
CATSSSYNSPLHF
>.|TRBV7-2
CASSLAGRPSRPSSYNSPLHF
>TRBD2|TRBV5-8
CASSRGGAAYEQYF
>.|TRBV9
CASSSPVEETQYF
>.|TRBV28
CASSVHRDNSPLHF
>TRBD2|TRBV2
CAIRLAGGVTDTQYF
>.|TRBV30
CAWSVTHRDSPLHF
>TRBD1|TRBV10-1
CASSESLGQGNHYEQYF
>TRBD2|TRBV28
CASSFGGGTGELFF
>TRBD1|TRBV19
CASSMGTDSYYGYTF
>.|TRBV10-3
CASQQDSPTGELFF
>TRBD2|TRBV10-3
CATWEGLLTDTQYF
>TRBD2|TRBV5-8
CASSLGLAGGQETQYF
>.|TRBV21-1
CASSNNGTGDNQPQHF
>.|TRBV2
CASSEAGSQPQHF
>TRBD2|TRBV10-3
CAISESQLAGDNEQFF
>TRBD1|TRBV7-2
CASSWDRGQWPQHF
>TRBD1|TRBV5-1
CASSVGQGGNTIYF
>.|TRBV10-1
CASSPDRNYGYTF
>TRBD2|TRBV11-2
CASSFTSGGYNEQFF
>TRBD2|TRBV7-8
CASSPRTSGGPGDIQYF
>TRBD1|TRBV27
CASSSPTDRDYGYTF
>.|TRBV30
CAWSPYRGGSGNTIYF
>.|TRBV4-1
CASSQDDIQAQETQYF
>.|TRBV5-1
CASSLGQLDEQYF
>.|TRBV9
CASSVYAGDEKLFF
>.|TRBV6-5
CASRYPLGGSPLHF
>.|TRBV7-2
CASSLGAYLNNQIEQYF
>.|TRBV7-2
CASIERGTDTQYF
>.|TRBV19
CASSMGQGRTDTQYF
>.|TRBV14
CASSPSQGQVSGNTIYF
>TRBD1|TRBV19
CASSIMRRSGTGSTNNSPLHF
>TRBD1|TRBV6-5
CASTQTGRLNEQYF
>TRBD1|TRBV19
CASSEGQTQGNTIYF
>TRBD1|TRBV3-1/TRBV3-2
CASRKDRDNSPLHF
>TRBD1|TRBV2
CASSEEVLGQGSDTQYF
>TRBD1|TRBV6-5
CASRRPTGQLYEQYF
>.|TRBV3-1/TRBV3-2
CASSHPVSSGNTIYF
>TRBD1|TRBV5-4
CASSLAGGRNEKLFF
>TRBD1|TRBV14
CASSQDLRGSSRPGNTIYF
>TRBD2|TRBV9
CASSPRGGAAGELFF
>TRBD1|TRBV7-9
CASSRTGELSNQPQHF
>.|TRBV15
CATRGKGANTGELFF
>.|TRBV4-1
CASSQGQLSTEAFF
>.|TRBV20-1
CSAEKTYEQYF
>TRBD1|TRBV15
CATSRGDRGDTEAFF
>TRBD2|TRBV18
CASSPGLASGELFF
>.|TRBV5-1
CASSLYGDTGELFF
>TRBD1|TRBV4-3
CASSQIQGAMGTDTQYF
>TRBD2|TRBV3-1/TRBV3-2
CASSQELAGTDTQYF
>.|TRBV7-2
CASSLRQDIGYTF
>TRBD1|TRBV12-3/TRBV12-4
CASRRTGSYEQYF
>.|TRBV10-1
CASSEGGGQPQHF
>TRBD1|TRBV4-1
CASSQGTGPGSGANVLTF
>TRBD2|TRBV5-1
CASSLGLATPSSTDTQYF
>TRBD1|TRBV7-9
CASSSADREAYEQYF
>TRBD1|TRBV5-8
CASSLESRGDEKLFF